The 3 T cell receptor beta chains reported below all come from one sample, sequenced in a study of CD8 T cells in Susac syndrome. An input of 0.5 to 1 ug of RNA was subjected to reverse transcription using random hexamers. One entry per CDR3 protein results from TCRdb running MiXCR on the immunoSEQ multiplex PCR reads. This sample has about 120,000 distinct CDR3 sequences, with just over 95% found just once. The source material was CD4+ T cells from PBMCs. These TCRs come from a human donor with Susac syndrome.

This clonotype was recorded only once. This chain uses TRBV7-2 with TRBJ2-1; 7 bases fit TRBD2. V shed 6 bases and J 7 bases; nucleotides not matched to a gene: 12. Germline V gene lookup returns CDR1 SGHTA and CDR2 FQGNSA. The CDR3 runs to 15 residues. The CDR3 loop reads CASSPPRGSRNEQFF. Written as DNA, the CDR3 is TGTGCCAGCAGTCCACCTCGCGGGAGTCGTAATGAGCAGTTCTTC.

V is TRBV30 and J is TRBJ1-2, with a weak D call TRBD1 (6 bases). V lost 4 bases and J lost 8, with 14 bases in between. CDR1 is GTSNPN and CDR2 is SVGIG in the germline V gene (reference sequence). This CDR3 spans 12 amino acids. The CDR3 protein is CAWKYHREGYTF. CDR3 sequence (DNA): TGTGCCTGGAAATACCACAGGGAGGGCTACACCTTC.

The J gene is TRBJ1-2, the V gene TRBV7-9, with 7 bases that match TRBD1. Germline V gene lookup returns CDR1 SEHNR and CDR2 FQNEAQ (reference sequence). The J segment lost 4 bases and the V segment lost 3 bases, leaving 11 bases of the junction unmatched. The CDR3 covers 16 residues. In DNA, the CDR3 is TGTGCCAGCAGCTTTTCTCCCGACAGGGAGCTCTATGGCTACACCTTC. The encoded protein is CASSFSPDRELYGYTF.